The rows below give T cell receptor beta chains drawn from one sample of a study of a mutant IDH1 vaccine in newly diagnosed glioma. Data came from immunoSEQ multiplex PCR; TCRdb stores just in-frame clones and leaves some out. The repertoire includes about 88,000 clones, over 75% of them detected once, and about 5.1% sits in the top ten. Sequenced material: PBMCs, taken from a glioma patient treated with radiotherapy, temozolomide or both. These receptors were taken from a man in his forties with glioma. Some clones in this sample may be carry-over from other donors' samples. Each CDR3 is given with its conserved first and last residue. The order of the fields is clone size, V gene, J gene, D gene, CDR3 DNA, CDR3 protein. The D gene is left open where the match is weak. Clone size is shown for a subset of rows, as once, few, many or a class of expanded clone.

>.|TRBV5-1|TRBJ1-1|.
TGCGCCAGCAGCCTGGACCCTGGGGGCACTGAAGCTTTCTTT
CASSLDPGGTEAFF
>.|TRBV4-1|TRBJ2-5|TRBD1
TGCGCCAGCAGCCAAGGGTCCGGGACAGGGCAAGAGACCCAGTACTTC
CASSQGSGTGQETQYF
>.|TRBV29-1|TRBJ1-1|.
TGCAGCGTTGAGAGGCGACAGTCCAACACTGAAGCTTTCTTT
CSVERRQSNTEAFF
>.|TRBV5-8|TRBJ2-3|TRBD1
TGTGCCAGCAGCCCACAGACAGGGCGGAGTGATACGCAGTATTTT
CASSPQTGRSDTQYF
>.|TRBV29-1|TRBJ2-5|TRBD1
TGCAGCGGAGGGACAGTAGAGACCCAGTACTTC
CSGGTVETQYF
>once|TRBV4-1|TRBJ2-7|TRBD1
TGCGCCAGCAGCGTACGAACCGGGACAGGGATCTACGAGCAGTACTTC
CASSVRTGTGIYEQYF
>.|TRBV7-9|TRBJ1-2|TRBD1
TGTGCCAGCAGTCCGGACAGGAGCTATGGCTACACCTTC
CASSPDRSYGYTF
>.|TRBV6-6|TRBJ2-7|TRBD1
TGTGCCAGCAGTGACCGGACAGGGCCCTACGAGCAGTACTTC
CASSDRTGPYEQYF
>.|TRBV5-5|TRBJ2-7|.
TGTGCCAGCAGCTTGCCGGCGTGGGAGCAGTACTTC
CASSLPAWEQYF
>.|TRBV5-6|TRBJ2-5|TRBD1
TGTGCCAGCAGCTCGGACAGGCAAGAGACCCAGTACTTC
CASSSDRQETQYF
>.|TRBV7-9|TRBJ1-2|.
TGTGCCAGCACCCGCTCCCACTATGGCTACACCTTC
CASTRSHYGYTF
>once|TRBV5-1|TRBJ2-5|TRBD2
TGCGCCAGCAGCTTGGAGCCTAGCGGGTTTGAGACCCAGTACTTC
CASSLEPSGFETQYF
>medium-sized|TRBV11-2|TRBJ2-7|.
TGTGCCAGCAGCTTAGGAGACTATCCATGGGAGCAGTACTTC
CASSLGDYPWEQYF
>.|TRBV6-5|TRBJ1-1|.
TGTGCCAGCAGTTACTCCCATGTGAACACTGAAGCTTTCTTT
CASSYSHVNTEAFF
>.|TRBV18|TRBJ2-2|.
TGTGCCAGCTCACCACCGAGCACCCGAAACACCGGGGAGCTGTTTTTT
CASSPPSTRNTGELFF
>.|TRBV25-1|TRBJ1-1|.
TGTGCCAGCAGTGAATATGACAGAGCGATCTTT
CASSEYDRAIF
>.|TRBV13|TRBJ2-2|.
TGTGCCAGCAGCTTAGCCCCCAAGATTACCCAGGTAGGACCTGGGGAAGGCGGGGAGCTGTTTTTT
CASSLAPKITQVGPGEGGELFF
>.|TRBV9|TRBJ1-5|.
TGTGCCAGCAGCGCAACGGTGGGGAATCAGCCCCAGCATTTT
CASSATVGNQPQHF
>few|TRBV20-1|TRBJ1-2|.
TGCAGTGCGAGGGCCAACTATGGCTACACCTTC
CSARANYGYTF
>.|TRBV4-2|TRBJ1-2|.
TGTGCCAGCAGCCAAGATTTTAGCGACTATGGCTACACCTTC
CASSQDFSDYGYTF
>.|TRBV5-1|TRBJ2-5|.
TGCGCCAGCAGCACGGGGTCCCGGACGGCCCAGTACTTC
CASSTGSRTAQYF
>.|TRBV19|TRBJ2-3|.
TGTGCCAGTAGTATAGCTGCAGGGCACGCAGATACGCAGTATTTT
CASSIAAGHADTQYF
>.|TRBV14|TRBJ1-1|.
TGTGCCAGCAGCCAAGAATTTGGGCGGAGGACACAGTCTGAAGCTTTCTTT
CASSQEFGRRTQSEAFF
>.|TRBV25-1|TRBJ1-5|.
TGTGCCAGCAGTGAATCACTCGGGGGGGCGGGGAGCAATCAGCCCCAGCATTTT
CASSESLGGAGSNQPQHF
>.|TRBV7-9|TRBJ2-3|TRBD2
TGTGCCAGCAGCTTGGGACTACTCCGAGATACGCAGTATTTT
CASSLGLLRDTQYF
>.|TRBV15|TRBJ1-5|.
TGTGCCACCGCCACGGGGCAGGGGCTAAGCAATCAGCCCCAGCATTTT
CATATGQGLSNQPQHF
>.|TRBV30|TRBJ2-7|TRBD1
TGTGCCAGCAACAGGGGCTTTAGCTCCGAGCAGTACTTC
CASNRGFSSEQYF
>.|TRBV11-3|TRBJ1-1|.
TGTGCCAGCAGCTTAACCCAGAACACTGAAGCTTTCTTT
CASSLTQNTEAFF
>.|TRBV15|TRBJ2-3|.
TGTGCCACCAGCAGTGGTTTTTCCACAGATACGCAGTATTTT
CATSSGFSTDTQYF
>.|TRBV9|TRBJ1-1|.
TGTGCCAGCAGCGTAGCAATGAACACTGAAGCTTTCTTT
CASSVAMNTEAFF
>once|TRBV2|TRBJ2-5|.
TGTGCCAGCAGGCTAGGGAGCCTAACAAGAGAGACCCAGTACTTC
CASRLGSLTRETQYF
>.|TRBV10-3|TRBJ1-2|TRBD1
TGTGCCATTCCGGGACAGGGTCTACAGCCAAACTATGGCTACACCTTC
CAIPGQGLQPNYGYTF
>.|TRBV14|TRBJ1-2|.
TGTGCCAGCAGCCAACTGGGGCCTGACCGTAGCTACACCTTC
CASSQLGPDRSYTF